The entry below gives a single T cell receptor beta chain sequence along with its context. Its antigen remains unidentified. This CDR3 contains 16 residues. Between the trimmed V and J ends, which lost 1 base and 5 bases, there was a span of 16 bases. The V gene's germline CDR1 is SGHAT and CDR2 FQDESV (reference sequence). One entry per CDR3 protein results from TCRdb running MiXCR on the RT-PCR reads. The sample holds 1,200 or so distinct CDR3 sequences, about four fifths seen once. This sample was taken from a study of yellow fever vaccine responses in identical twins. Regarding the study as a whole: It has been reported that, in twins, the vaccine T cell response seemed partly convergent and partly personalized.

The V gene is TRBV11-1, the J gene TRBJ2-3; D possibly uses TRBD1 or TRBD2 (5 bases each). Sequenced material: T cells from blood (PBMCs), unsorted or a sorted subset (not recorded which), taken before or after yellow fever vaccination (not recorded which). The TCR sequence derives from a female donor who received the yellow fever vaccine. CDR3 amino acids: CASSLGPGTPGDTQYF. As DNA, the CDR3 is TGTGCCAGCAGCTTAGGGCCCGGGACCCCAGGAGATACGCAGTATTTT. Together with reference TRBV11-1 and TRBJ2-3, the CDR3 gives the full variable domain: EAEVAQSPRYKITEKSQAVAFWCDPISGHATLYWYRQILGQGPELLVQFQDESVVDDSQLPKDRFSAERLKGVDSTLKIQPAELGDSAMYLCASSLGPGTPGDTQYFGPGTRLTVL.